This T cell receptor beta chain was identified during a study of blood T cell repertoires in COVID-19 (dated by TCRdb to 2018 to 2020). For context, the study as a whole: Collaborator samples came from the United States, Italy and Spain and covered acute and convalescent phases of COVID-19. The prospective study material was composed of cDNA or gDNA derived from T cells, B-cell-depleted T cells, or PBMCs. Deeply sampled blood TCRbeta repertoires from subjects exposed to, actively infected with, or recovered from COVID-19 were included in the dataset. The repertoires were released in a freely available public database intended as a resource for research on the immune response to SARS-CoV-2. Samples came from the ongoing ImmuneRACE study (first 160 participants) plus 1,254 subjects from 6 global collaborators. A de-identified subject ID, COVID-19 status, age in years and sex were almost always included in the sample metadata. Where HLA class I and class II types were available, the types were taken from metadata supplied by the sample provider, not from assay-based typing.

The immunoSEQ Assay, a bias-controlled multiplex PCR, was used to amplify TCRbeta CDR3 regions from genomic DNA. For the original study's pipeline: Nucleated cell counts per sample were estimated from amplification of reference gene primers within the assay. To quantify the absolute abundance of each unique TCRbeta CDR3 rearrangement, sequence reads were collapsed and filtered. For each sample, productive Simpson clonality was calculated as the square root of Simpson's diversity index over productive rearrangements. Not all clones reach the TCRdb copy of this immuneACCESS table, which keeps in-frame sequences only. Checked studies attribute under half of the gap to unresolved V genes and leave the rest unexplained. V and J calls and clone size follow that table, whereas D and trimming were derived from the DNA. Counted in this sample were 150,000 or so clones; approximately 95% of them appeared once. The ten largest clones represent approximately 2% of the sample.

As concerns this clone: Its antigen remains unidentified. No quality values exist for individual bases; no much larger clone is one base distant.

At one collaborating source in Seattle, patients were enrolled during active infection and were followed longitudinally through the course of disease. Whole blood was collected in K2EDTA tubes by collaborating institutions according to the institutions' own protocols. Collaborator samples were shipped for TCRbeta analysis as frozen whole blood, isolated PBMCs, or DNA extracted from either sample type. The study at large found these results: The quantity of clinical and demographic metadata differed by source and by participant and was supplied without curation.

The germline V gene yields MNHEY for CDR1 and SVGAGI for CDR2. Inclusive of the bounding cysteine and phenylalanine, the CDR3 is 13 residues long. CDR3 DNA only is kept here, 39 bases in frame from base 1. At the junction V is shortened by 2 bases and J by 5 bases, with 6 bases in between. The chain couples TRBV6-5 to TRBJ1-4; possibly the D gene is TRBD1, per 6 matching bases. Sequenced sample: peripheral blood. The source of this sequence is a woman aged 60-75 years with COVID-19, enrolled during active disease. The CDR3: CASSYDRNEKLFF. In nucleotide form, the sequence is TGTGCCAGCAGTTACGACAGGAATGAAAAACTGTTTTTT.